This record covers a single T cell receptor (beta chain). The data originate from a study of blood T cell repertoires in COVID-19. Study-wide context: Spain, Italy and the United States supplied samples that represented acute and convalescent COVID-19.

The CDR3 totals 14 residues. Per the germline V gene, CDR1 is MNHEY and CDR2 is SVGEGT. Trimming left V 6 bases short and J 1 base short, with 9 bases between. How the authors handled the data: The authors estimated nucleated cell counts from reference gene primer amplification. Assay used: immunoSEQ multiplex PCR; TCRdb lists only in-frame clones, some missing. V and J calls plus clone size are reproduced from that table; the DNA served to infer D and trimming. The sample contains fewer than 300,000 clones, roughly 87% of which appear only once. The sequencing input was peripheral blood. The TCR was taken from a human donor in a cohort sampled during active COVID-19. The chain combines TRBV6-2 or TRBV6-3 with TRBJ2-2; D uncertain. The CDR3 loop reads CASSSPRNTGELFF. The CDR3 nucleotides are TGTGCCAGCAGCTCACCGAGGAACACCGGGGAGCTGTTTTTT.